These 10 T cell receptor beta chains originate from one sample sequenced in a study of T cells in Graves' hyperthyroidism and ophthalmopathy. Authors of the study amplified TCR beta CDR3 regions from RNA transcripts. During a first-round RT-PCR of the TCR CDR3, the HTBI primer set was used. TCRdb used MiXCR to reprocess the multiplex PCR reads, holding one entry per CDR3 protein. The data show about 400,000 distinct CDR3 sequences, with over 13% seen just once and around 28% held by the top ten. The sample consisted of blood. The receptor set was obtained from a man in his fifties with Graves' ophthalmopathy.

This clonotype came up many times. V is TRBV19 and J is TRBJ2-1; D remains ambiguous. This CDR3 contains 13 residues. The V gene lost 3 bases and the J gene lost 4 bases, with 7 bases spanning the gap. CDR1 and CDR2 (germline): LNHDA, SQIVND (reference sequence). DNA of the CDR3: TGTGCCAGTAGTATCCGAGTTTACAATGAGCAGTTCTTC. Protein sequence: CASSIRVYNEQFF.

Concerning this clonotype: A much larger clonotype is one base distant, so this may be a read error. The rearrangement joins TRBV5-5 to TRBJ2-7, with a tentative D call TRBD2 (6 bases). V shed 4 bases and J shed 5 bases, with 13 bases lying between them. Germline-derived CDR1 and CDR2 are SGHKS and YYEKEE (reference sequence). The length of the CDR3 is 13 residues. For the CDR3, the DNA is TGTGCCAGCAGCCCACCCCCTAGCGACGAGCAGTACTTC. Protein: CASSPPPSDEQYF.

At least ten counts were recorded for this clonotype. The CDR3: CASSLEWTANTEAFF. The DNA for the CDR3 is TGTGCCAGCAGCTTAGAGTGGACAGCGAACACTGAAGCTTTCTTT. The chain carries TRBV11-2 and TRBJ1-1, with D possibly matching TRBD1 (6 bases). This CDR3 contains 15 residues. Looked up from germline, CDR1 is SGHAT and CDR2 is FQNNGV. V lost 0 bases and J lost 1, with 9 bases in between. Looking up the rest from reference TRBV11-2 and TRBJ1-1 gives the full variable domain: EAGVAQSPRYKIIEKRQSVAFWCNPISGHATLYWYQQILGQGPKLLIQFQNNGVVDDSQLPKDRFSAERLKGVDSTLKIQPAKLEDSAVYLCASSLEWTANTEAFFGQGTRLTVV.

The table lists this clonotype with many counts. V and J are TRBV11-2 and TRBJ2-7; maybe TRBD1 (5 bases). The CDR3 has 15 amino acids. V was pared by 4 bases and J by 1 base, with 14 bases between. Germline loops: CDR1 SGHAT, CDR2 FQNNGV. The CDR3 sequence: CASSYTDTTSYEQYF. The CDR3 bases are TGTGCCAGCAGCTACACGGACACCACGTCCTACGAGCAGTACTTC. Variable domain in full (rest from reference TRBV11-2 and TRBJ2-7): EAGVAQSPRYKIIEKRQSVAFWCNPISGHATLYWYQQILGQGPKLLIQFQNNGVVDDSQLPKDRFSAERLKGVDSTLKIQPAKLEDSAVYLCASSYTDTTSYEQYFGPGTRLTVT.

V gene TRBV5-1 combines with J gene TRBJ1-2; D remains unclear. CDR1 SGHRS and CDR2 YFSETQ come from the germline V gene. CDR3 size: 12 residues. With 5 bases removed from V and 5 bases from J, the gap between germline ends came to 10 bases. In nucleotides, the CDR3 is TGCGCCAGCAGAGAGGCGGGGTATGGCTACACCTTC. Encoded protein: CASREAGYGYTF.

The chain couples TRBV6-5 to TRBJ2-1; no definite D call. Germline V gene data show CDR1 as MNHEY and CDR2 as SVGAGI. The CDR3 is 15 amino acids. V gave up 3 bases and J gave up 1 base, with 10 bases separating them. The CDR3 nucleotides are TGTGCCAGCAGTTATGACGGCGGTTCCTACAATGAGCAGTTCTTC. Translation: CASSYDGGSYNEQFF.

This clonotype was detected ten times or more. CDR3 nucleotide sequence: TGCAGTGCCCGAGCAGCGGTCTGGCGGGAAGTCAATGAGCAGTTCTTC. It codes for CSARAAVWREVNEQFF. J is TRBJ2-1 and V is TRBV20-1, with D tentatively TRBD2 (6 bases). Germline assignment: CDR1 DFQATT and CDR2 SNEGSKA (reference sequence). The CDR3 consists of 16 residues. V lost 6 bases, J lost 6 bases, and 24 bases lay in between.

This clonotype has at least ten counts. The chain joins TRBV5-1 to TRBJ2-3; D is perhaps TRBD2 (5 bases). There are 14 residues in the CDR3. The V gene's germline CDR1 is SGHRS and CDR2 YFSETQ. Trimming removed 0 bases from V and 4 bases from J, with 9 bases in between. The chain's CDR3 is CASSLETSSDTQYF. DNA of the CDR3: TGCGCCAGCAGCTTGGAAACTAGTTCAGATACGCAGTATTTT.

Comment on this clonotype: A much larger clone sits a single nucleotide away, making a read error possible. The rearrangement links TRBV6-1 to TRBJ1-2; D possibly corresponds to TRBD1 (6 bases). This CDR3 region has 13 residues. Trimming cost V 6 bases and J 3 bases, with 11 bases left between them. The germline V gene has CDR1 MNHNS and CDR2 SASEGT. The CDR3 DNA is TGTGCCAGCAGCCGGGGGCTGCACTATGGCTACACCTTC. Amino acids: CASSRGLHYGYTF.

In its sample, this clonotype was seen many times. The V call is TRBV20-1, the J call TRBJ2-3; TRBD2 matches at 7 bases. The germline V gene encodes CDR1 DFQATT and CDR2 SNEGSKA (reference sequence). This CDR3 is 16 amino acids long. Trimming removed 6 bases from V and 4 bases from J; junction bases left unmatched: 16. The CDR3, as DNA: TGCAGTGCCCCATTGGATGGCGGGAGAATTGCAGATACGCAGTATTTT. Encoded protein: CSAPLDGGRIADTQYF.